The 5 T cell receptor beta chains listed next were all sequenced from one sample in a study of post-analysis software for immune sequencing data. General study results and limits: Elevated frequency relative to controls characterized about 5 TRBV segments in patients, TRBV5-6, TRBV5-1 and TRBV20-1 among them.

These receptors' targets are unknown. Each TCR beta cDNA library carried unique molecular identifiers. MiXCR was run by TCRdb on the PCR reads, yielding one entry per CDR3 protein. The data contain hundreds of thousands of distinct CDR3 sequences, under 55% of them singletons. Sequencing was performed on blood. Receptor source: a girl aged 5 to 17 with multiple sclerosis.

The genes are TRBV6-2 or TRBV6-3 and TRBJ2-1; D is undetermined. The V and J ends lost 7 bases and 4 bases respectively, with 17 bases between them. The CDR3 length is 15 residues. The germline CDR1 and CDR2 sequences are MNHEY and SVGEGT. CDR3: CASTYAAERYNEQFF. In DNA form, the CDR3 reads TGTGCCAGCACCTACGCGGCAGAGAGATACAATGAGCAGTTCTTC.

This clonotype turned up a few times. V gene TRBV7-2 combines with J gene TRBJ2-1; 10 bases fit TRBD2. V lost 1 base, J lost 9 bases, and 12 bases stayed unmatched. Per germline, CDR1 SGHTA and CDR2 FQGNSA. CDR3 length: 17 amino acids. CDR3: CASSLDISGRAGGEQFF. The CDR3 DNA reads TGTGCCAGCAGCTTAGACATAAGCGGGAGGGCCGGAGGTGAGCAGTTCTTC.

Comment on this clonotype: The germline gene is not matched at one end of the junction; a read error may be the cause. The V and J genes are TRBV7-6 and TRBJ2-1; the D call may be TRBD1 or TRBD2 (6 bases each). The CDR3 totals 15 residues. Germline assignment: CDR1 SGHVS and CDR2 FNYEAQ. Here the CDR3 reads CAGRAGGGGYNEQFF. In nucleotides, the CDR3 is TGTGCCGGCAGAGCCGGCGGAGGGGGCTACAATGAGCAGTTCTTC.

V is TRBV4-1 and J is TRBJ2-4, with 11 nucleotides matching TRBD2. This CDR3 has 14 amino acids. Germline-derived CDR1 and CDR2 are MGHRA and YSYEKL. The V segment lost 1 base and the J segment 13 bases; nucleotides outside the gene matches: 6. The CDR3 loop reads CASSQVLAGVEQYF. The CDR3 DNA sequence: TGCGCCAGCAGCCAAGTACTAGCGGGAGTAGAGCAGTACTTC.

The genes are TRBV29-1 and TRBJ2-1; D remains ambiguous. The CDR3 covers 15 residues. Germline V lookup: CDR1 SQVTM, CDR2 ANQGSEA. The V gene lost 4 bases and the J gene lost 3 bases, with 16 bases spanning the gap. The chain's CDR3 is CSVGDLGRIYNEQFF. CDR3 sequence (DNA): TGCAGCGTTGGAGACCTCGGACGGATCTACAATGAGCAGTTCTTC.